These 16 T cell receptor beta chains were sequenced from one sample in a study of blood T cells in healthy people across ages. A second 7 to 11 cycle PCR used barcoded and J-beta primers. From the 5' RACE reads, TCRdb called clonotypes with MiXCR, one entry per CDR3 protein. This table has about 1.4 million distinct CDR3 sequences, roughly 64% appearing once. The sample taken for sequencing was blood. The receptors shown here come from a man aged 18 to 35 in good health.

This clonotype was seen a handful of times. The rearrangement links TRBV29-1 to TRBJ2-5; possibly TRBD2 for D (5 bases). V was clipped by 3 bases and J by 5 bases, with 7 bases between them. CDR1 is SQVTM, CDR2 ANQGSEA, per germline. The CDR3 totals 11 residues. The DNA for the CDR3 is TGCAGCGTTGACGGGGTGGAGACCCAGTACTTC. Translation gives CSVDGVETQYF.

This clonotype was observed a handful of times. This chain links TRBV7-9 with TRBJ2-7; 11 nucleotides agree with TRBD2. Germline V gene data show CDR1 as SEHNR and CDR2 as FQNEAQ (reference sequence). The CDR3 totals 16 residues. V shed 8 bases, J shed 4 bases, and the junction held 13 bases outside the gene matches. CDR3 bases: TGTGCCAGCTCTGGGGCTACTAGCGGGAGCCTTTACGAGCAGTACTTC. Translating gives CASSGATSGSLYEQYF.

The CDR3: CASSRGWDNTDTQYF. CDR3 coding DNA: TGTGCCAGCAGCCGAGGCTGGGACAACACAGATACGCAGTATTTT. The chain uses TRBV7-2 and TRBJ2-3, with D possibly matching TRBD1 (6 bases). V lost 5 bases and J 2 bases, leaving 14 bases between the germline ends. Germline V gene lookup returns CDR1 SGHTA and CDR2 FQGNSA. The CDR3 is 15 amino acids.

The chain links TRBV7-2 to TRBJ2-3, with unresolved D. This CDR3 has 14 residues. CDR1 is SGHTA and CDR2 is FQGNSA in the germline V gene. The germline V and J ends were trimmed by 4 bases and 0 bases, with 8 bases remaining between them. The CDR3 loop reads CASSYPPSTDTQYF. CDR3 in DNA: TGTGCCAGCAGCTACCCACCTAGCACAGATACGCAGTATTTT. Full variable domain (outside the CDR3, taken from reference TRBV7-2 and TRBJ2-3): GAGVSQSPSNKVTEKGKDVELRCDPISGHTALYWYRQSLGQGLEFLIYFQGNSAPDKSGLPSDRFSAERTGGSVSTLTIQRTQQEDSAVYLCASSYPPSTDTQYFGPGTRLTVL.

DNA of the CDR3: TGCGCCAGCAGCCCCCGGGACTTCTACACCGGGGAGCTGTTTTTT. Encoded protein: CASSPRDFYTGELFF. The rearrangement links TRBV4-1 to TRBJ2-2, with D possibly TRBD2 on 6 matching bases. V was shortened by 4 bases and J by 3 bases, with 12 bases between the two germline ends. The CDR3 is made up of 15 amino acids. Per germline, CDR1 MGHRA and CDR2 YSYEKL.

V is TRBV12-3 or TRBV12-4 and J is TRBJ1-2, with D uncertain. The V end was cut by 5 bases, the J end by 7 bases, with 8 bases between. This CDR3 has 11 amino acids. This CDR3 is CASSQTSGYTF. In DNA, the CDR3 is TGTGCCAGCAGTCAGACCAGTGGCTACACCTTC.

The CDR3 region is CASSGAGYYEQYF. Written as DNA, the CDR3 is TGTGCCAGCAGTGGAGCAGGGTATTACGAGCAGTACTTC. The V and J genes are TRBV6-1 and TRBJ2-7, with D possibly TRBD1 on 5 matching bases. Trimming cost V 4 bases and J 4 bases, with 11 bases left between them. Germline loops: CDR1 MNHNS, CDR2 SASEGT. The CDR3 totals 13 residues.

The chain is built from TRBV12-3 or TRBV12-4 and TRBJ2-1, with D uncertain. Trimming left V 5 bases short and J 3 bases short, with 11 bases between. The length of the CDR3 is 14 residues. CDR3 sequence reads: CASSPLGGYNEQFF. The DNA of the CDR3 is TGTGCCAGCAGTCCATTGGGTGGCTACAATGAGCAGTTCTTC.

The rearrangement uses TRBV20-1 and TRBJ2-6; 11 nucleotides line up with TRBD1. The V segment lost 6 bases and the J segment 0 bases; nucleotides outside the gene matches: 4. This CDR3 is 16 amino acids long. CDR1 is DFQATT and CDR2 is SNEGSKA in the germline V gene (reference sequence). CDR3 bases: TGCAGTGCCGGGACAGGGGGTTCCTCTGGGGCCAACGTCCTGACTTTC. Translated, it gives CSAGTGGSSGANVLTF.

J is TRBJ1-2 and V is TRBV4-1; tentative D call: TRBD1 (5 bases). The germline V gene encodes CDR1 MGHRA and CDR2 YSYEKL. The CDR3 is 15 amino acids. Trimming took off 0 bases at V and 8 bases at J, with 16 bases between the two ends. CDR3 nucleotides: TGCGCCAGCAGCCAAGAGTATCAGGGTCTCGAAGGCTACACCTTC. Residues: CASSQEYQGLEGYTF.

CDR3 amino acids: CASSQDLAQGTYEQYF. DNA for the CDR3: TGTGCCAGCAGCCAAGATCTTGCACAGGGTACCTACGAGCAGTACTTC. The chain recombines TRBV4-2 with TRBJ2-7; weak D call: TRBD1 (6 bases). Germline loops: CDR1 LGHNA, CDR2 YNFKEQ. This CDR3 has 16 amino acids. The V and J ends lost 0 bases and 2 bases respectively, with 14 bases between them.

The chain links TRBV11-2 to TRBJ2-2; tentative D call: TRBD1 (6 bases). This CDR3 has 13 residues. V was cut by 5 bases and J by 7 bases, with 11 bases left in between. Germline V gene data show CDR1 as SGHAT and CDR2 as FQNNGV. CDR3 in DNA: TGTGCCAGCAGCGTAGTGACAGGCGGGGAGCTGTTTTTT. Translating it yields CASSVVTGGELFF. Drawing the rest from reference TRBV11-2 and TRBJ2-2, the complete variable domain is EAGVAQSPRYKIIEKRQSVAFWCNPISGHATLYWYQQILGQGPKLLIQFQNNGVVDDSQLPKDRFSAERLKGVDSTLKIQPAKLEDSAVYLCASSVVTGGELFFGEGSRLTVL.

Turning to this clonotype: One junction end does not reproduce the germline sequence, and a read error may be involved. The chain uses TRBV4-1 and TRBJ1-6, with TRBD1 identical over 10 bases. The CDR3 runs 17 residues. The germline V gene has CDR1 MGHRA and CDR2 YSYEKL. The CDR3 coding sequence is TGCGCCAGCAGACAAGATGCTAGGGACAGGGGTTATTCACCCCTCCACTTT. It is translated as CASRQDARDRGYSPLHF.

This clonotype was seen ten or more times. This chain joins TRBV7-2 and TRBJ2-3; 9 bases align to TRBD1. CDR3 size: 15 residues. After removal of 5 bases from V and 0 bases from J, the junction contained 3 bases not matched to a gene. CDR1 and CDR2 (germline): SGHTA, FQGNSA. The CDR3 DNA reads as TGTGCCAGCAGCCGGACAGGGGTTAGCACAGATACGCAGTATTTT. Translating it yields CASSRTGVSTDTQYF.

The CDR3 protein is CASSYTAGGPIHEQYF. The DNA for the CDR3 is TGCGCCAGCAGCTACACTGCGGGGGGGCCCATCCACGAGCAGTACTTC. This rearrangement joins TRBV5-1 to TRBJ2-7, with 9 bases matching TRBD2. Germline trimming cut 3 bases from V and 5 bases from J; bases unmatched to any gene: 12. There are 16 residues in the CDR3. Germline V gene sequence: CDR1 SGHRS, CDR2 YFSETQ.

This clonotype occurred once. The V call is TRBV20-1, the J call TRBJ2-4; 11 bases map to TRBD2. The CDR3 has 15 amino acids. Germline assignment: CDR1 DFQATT and CDR2 SNEGSKA (reference sequence). V shed 5 bases and J 13 bases; nucleotides not matched to a gene: 16. The DNA for the CDR3 is TGCAGTGCTCACAAAGGGACTAGCGGCAGTACGTGGCAGTACTTC. Its translation is CSAHKGTSGSTWQYF.